This TCR beta chain was recovered during a study of T cell responses to AZD1222 COVID-19 vaccine. Clones were read by immunoSEQ multiplex PCR, and TCRdb kept only the in-frame ones, dropping some. The sample shows about 140,000 clones, roughly nine tenths of them seen only once. Study-wide results and caveats: Repertoire sampling was restricted to post-peak T cell response timepoints. Baseline serology detected seropositivity in only 6 or 7 AZD1222 recipients. An increase in Spike-specific TCR breadth and depth was observed after two AZD1222 doses.

The CDR3 has 13 amino acids. Germline values: CDR1 SEHNR, CDR2 FQNEAQ (reference sequence). Trimming removed 3 bases from V and 1 base from J, with 4 bases in between. Of note for this clone: Its antigen is unknown.

The material sequenced was peripheral blood, taken 28 days after the second AZD1222 dose. V is TRBV7-9 and J is TRBJ1-5; D unresolved. This sequence originates from an adult who received the AZD1222 COVID-19 vaccine. CDR3 bases: TGTGCCAGCAGCTTGACAAGCAATCAGCCCCAGCATTTT. Its protein product is CASSLTSNQPQHF.